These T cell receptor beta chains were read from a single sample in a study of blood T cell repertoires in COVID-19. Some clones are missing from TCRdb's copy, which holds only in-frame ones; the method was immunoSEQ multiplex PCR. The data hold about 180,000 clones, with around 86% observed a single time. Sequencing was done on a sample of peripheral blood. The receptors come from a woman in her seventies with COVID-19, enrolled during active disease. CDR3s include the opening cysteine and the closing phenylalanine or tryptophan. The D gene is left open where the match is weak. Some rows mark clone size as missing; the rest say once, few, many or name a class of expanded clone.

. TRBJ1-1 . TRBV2 CASNLQGPGTEAFF TGTGCCAGCAATTTACAGGGCCCTGGAACTGAAGCTTTCTTT
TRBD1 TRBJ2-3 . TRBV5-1 CASSPRTGRDTQYF TGCGCCAGCAGCCCTCGGACAGGGCGAGATACGCAGTATTTT
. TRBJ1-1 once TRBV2 CASSASRGNTEAFF TGTGCCAGCAGTGCGAGCAGAGGGAACACTGAAGCTTTCTTT
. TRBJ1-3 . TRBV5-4 CASSLYSSGNTIYF TGTGCCAGCAGCCTCTACAGCTCTGGAAACACCATATATTTT
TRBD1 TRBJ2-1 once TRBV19 CASSGRQGYNEQFF TGTGCCAGTAGTGGACGACAGGGATACAATGAGCAGTTCTTC
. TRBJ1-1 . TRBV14 CASSQSQSYTEAFF TGTGCCAGCAGCCAGTCACAGTCTTACACTGAAGCTTTCTTT
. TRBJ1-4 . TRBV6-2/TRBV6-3 CASSFSATNEKLFF TGTGCCAGCAGTTTCAGTGCAACTAATGAAAAACTGTTTTTT
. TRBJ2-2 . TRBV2 CASMWGGNTGELFF TGTGCCAGCATGTGGGGGGGCAACACCGGGGAGCTGTTTTTT
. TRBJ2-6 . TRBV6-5 CASSIPGKGANVLTF TGTGCCAGCAGTATCCCAGGGAAGGGGGCCAACGTCCTGACTTTC
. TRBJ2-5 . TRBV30 CAWNAGRGVVETQYF TGTGCCTGGAACGCCGGCAGGGGGGTGGTGGAGACCCAGTACTTC
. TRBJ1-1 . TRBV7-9 CASSPQSGVYTEAFF TGTGCCAGCAGCCCCCAGTCAGGGGTTTACACTGAAGCTTTCTTT
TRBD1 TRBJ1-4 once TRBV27 CASSPNTGVWEKLFF TGTGCCAGCAGTCCCAACACAGGGGTGTGGGAAAAACTGTTTTTT
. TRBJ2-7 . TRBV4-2 CASSQDSGLSLGEQYF TGTGCCAGCAGCCAAGACTCGGGACTTTCGTTGGGGGAGCAGTACTTC
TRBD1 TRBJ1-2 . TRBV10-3 CAITLDFGTGTGYTF TGTGCCATTACCCTGGACTTCGGGACAGGGACCGGCTACACCTTC
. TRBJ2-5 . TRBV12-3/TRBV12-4 CASSRGETQYF TGTGCCTCTAGTAGGGGGGAGACCCAGTACTTC
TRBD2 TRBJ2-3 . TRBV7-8 CASSRGLAVADTQYF TGTGCCAGCAGCCGAGGACTAGCGGTTGCGGATACGCAGTATTTT
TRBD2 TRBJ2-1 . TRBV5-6 CASSSLAGAAEQFF TGTGCCAGCAGCTCCCTAGCGGGGGCGGCTGAGCAGTTCTTC
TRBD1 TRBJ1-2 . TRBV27 CASRPYTGGYGYTF TGTGCCAGCAGACCCTACACAGGGGGATATGGCTACACCTTC
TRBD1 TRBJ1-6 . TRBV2 CASSDRGQGISPLHF TGTGCCAGCAGTGATAGGGGACAGGGGATTTCACCCCTCCACTTT
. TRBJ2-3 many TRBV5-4 CASSLGSTSSTDTQYF TGTGCCAGCAGCTTGGGGAGTACCTCTAGCACAGATACGCAGTATTTT
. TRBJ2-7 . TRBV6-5 CASSSFRGTRVEQYF TGTGCCAGCAGCTCTTTCAGGGGCACGAGAGTCGAGCAGTACTTC
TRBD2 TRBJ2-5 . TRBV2 CASRSGQPGLANIPGETQYF TGTGCCAGCAGGTCGGGACAGCCGGGACTAGCGAACATTCCCGGAGAGACCCAGTACTTC
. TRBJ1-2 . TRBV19 CASSFRGQPFGYTF TGTGCCAGTAGCTTCCGAGGACAGCCATTTGGCTACACCTTC
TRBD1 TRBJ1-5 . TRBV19 CASSTRDRGYNQPQHF TGTGCCAGTAGTACCAGAGACAGGGGGTATAATCAGCCCCAGCATTTT
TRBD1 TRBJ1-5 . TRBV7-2 CASSTRTGDQPQHF TGTGCCAGCAGCACCCGGACAGGGGATCAGCCCCAGCATTTT
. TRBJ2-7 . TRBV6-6 CASSYPGQGEEQYF TGTGCCAGCAGTTACCCAGGACAAGGCGAGGAGCAGTACTTC
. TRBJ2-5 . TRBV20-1 CSASNMRGQETQYF TGCAGTGCTAGTAATATGCGGGGACAAGAGACCCAGTACTTC
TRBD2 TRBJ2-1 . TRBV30 CAWSSGGSSYNEQFF TGTGCCTGGAGTAGCGGGGGAAGCTCCTACAATGAGCAGTTCTTC
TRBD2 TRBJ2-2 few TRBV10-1 CASSQAGAGELFF TGCGCCAGCAGCCAAGCGGGAGCCGGGGAGCTGTTTTTT